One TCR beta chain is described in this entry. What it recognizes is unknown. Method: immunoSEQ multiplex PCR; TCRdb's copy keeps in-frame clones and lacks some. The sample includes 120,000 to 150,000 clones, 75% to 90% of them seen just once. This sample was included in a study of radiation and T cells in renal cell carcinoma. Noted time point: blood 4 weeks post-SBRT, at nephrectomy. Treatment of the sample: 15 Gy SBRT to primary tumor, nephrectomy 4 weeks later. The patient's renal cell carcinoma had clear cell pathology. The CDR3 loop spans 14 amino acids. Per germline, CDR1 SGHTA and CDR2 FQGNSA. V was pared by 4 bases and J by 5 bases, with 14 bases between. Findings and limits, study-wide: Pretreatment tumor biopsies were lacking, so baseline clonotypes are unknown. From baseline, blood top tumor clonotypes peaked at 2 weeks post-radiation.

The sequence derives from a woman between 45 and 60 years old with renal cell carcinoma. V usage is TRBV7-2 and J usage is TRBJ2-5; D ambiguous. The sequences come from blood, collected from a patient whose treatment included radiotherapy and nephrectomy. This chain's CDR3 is CASSSGHLRETQYF. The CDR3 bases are TGTGCCAGCAGCTCAGGCCACCTGCGGGAGACCCAGTACTTC.